This T cell receptor beta chain was observed in a study of cytomegalovirus exposure and HLA in healthy donors. The study's findings and limits: A later analysis reportedly found fewer N-insertions in an Asian-associated ancestry cluster than the roughly 670-donor mean. In a later analysis, a missense DCLRE1C variant was linked to TCR beta V- and J-gene trimming. In an earlier analysis, about 87% or about 30%: the productive usage of most TCR beta V segments.

The study ran its PCR with 60 Vbeta and 13 Jbeta primers. Clones were sequenced by immunoSEQ multiplex PCR, and TCRdb holds only the in-frame ones, with some missing. The top ten hold roughly 4% of the sample, which has about 120,000 clones, about 85% seen once. V was pared by 5 bases and J by 4 bases, with 3 bases of the junction left unmatched. The CDR3 is 15 residues long. Germline lookup yields CDR1 MNHNY and CDR2 SVGAGI (reference sequence). This clone was seen just once. Its matching antigen is unknown. Sequencing used PBMCs. The chain recombines TRBV6-6 with TRBJ2-1; TRBD2 matches at 12 bases. The source is a man aged 18 to 29 in good health and CMV-seropositive. The CDR3 DNA reads TGTGCCAGCAGTCTACTAGCGGGGGGATACAATGAGCAGTTCTTC. It specifies CASSLLAGGYNEQFF.